This TCR beta chain was identified during a study of T cell changes during pregnancy in multiple sclerosis. This CDR3 is 17 amino acids long. Germline lookup yields CDR1 SGHNT and CDR2 YYREEE (reference sequence). Losses at the gene ends were 1 base for V and 0 bases for J; bases not matched to a gene: 5. This table comes from immunoSEQ multiplex PCR, and its TCRdb copy is limited to in-frame clones, with some not included. In the table there are tens of thousands of clones, approximately 94% of which are singletons. The chain joins TRBV5-4 to TRBJ2-3, with 10 bases fitting TRBD2. This sequence was found in a female donor with multiple sclerosis, enrolled in a pregnancy study. This sample comprised CD4+ T cells from peripheral blood mononuclear cells, obtained in the second trimester of pregnancy. The CDR3 protein is CASSLHRTSGSTDTQYF. Written as DNA, the CDR3 is TGTGCCAGCAGCTTGCACCGGACTAGCGGAAGCACAGATACGCAGTATTTT.